What follows are 31 T cell receptor beta chains derived from one specimen sequenced in a study of T cells in Graves' hyperthyroidism and ophthalmopathy. Amplification targeted TCR beta CDR3 regions from RNA transcripts. Carried out on the TCR CDR3, a first-round RT-PCR used the HTBI primer set. Using its own MiXCR run on the multiplex PCR reads, TCRdb lists one record per CDR3 protein. The sample consists of hundreds of thousands of distinct CDR3 sequences, roughly 20% of them appearing once. Sample: blood. The receptor set was obtained from a man aged 30 to 39 with Graves' ophthalmopathy.

This clonotype has just a few counts. This chain links TRBV18 with TRBJ1-2; D uncertain. Trimming pared 3 bases from V and 8 bases from J, leaving 13 bases between. The V gene's germline CDR1 is KGHSH and CDR2 LQKENI. The CDR3 spans 13 residues. CDR3 bases: TGTGCCAGCTCACCGGAAGGGATCGGCGGCTACACCTTC. This gives the protein CASSPEGIGGYTF.

This chain links TRBV20-1 with TRBJ2-7; D is unresolved. CDR1 is DFQATT, CDR2 SNEGSKA, per germline (reference sequence). V was pared by 0 bases and J by 4 bases, with 16 bases between. CDR3 length equals 15 residues. In DNA form, the CDR3 reads TGCAGTGCTAGAGATATGGAACATAGTCTATACGAGCAGTACTTC. It codes for CSARDMEHSLYEQYF.

The chain has TRBV12-3 or TRBV12-4 and TRBJ2-1; no clear D gene. This CDR3 spans 11 amino acids. With 3 bases removed from V and 10 bases from J, the gap between germline ends came to 7 bases. This chain's CDR3 is CASSFVDEQFF. In DNA, the CDR3 is TGTGCCAGCAGTTTTGTAGACGAGCAGTTCTTC.

This clonotype was recorded at least ten times. The rearrangement uses TRBV27 and TRBJ2-5, with 8 bases lining up with TRBD2. CDR1 and CDR2 (germline): MNHEY, SMNVEV (reference sequence). The ends lost 8 bases at V and 2 bases at J; junction bases unmatched: 10. The CDR3 covers 15 residues. In nucleotides, the CDR3 is TGTGCCAGCGGACGTCCGGGACTAGGACAAGAGACCCAGTACTTC. It is translated as CASGRPGLGQETQYF.

The gene calls are TRBV4-1 and TRBJ1-5; TRBD1 is a possible D gene (5 bases). CDR3 length: 16 amino acids. CDR1 MGHRA and CDR2 YSYEKL come from the germline V gene. Trimming took 0 bases from V and 7 from J, leaving 16 bases between them. The CDR3 reads CASSQELPGLGQPQHF. CDR3 sequence (DNA): TGCGCCAGCAGCCAAGAGTTACCGGGGCTGGGGCAGCCCCAGCATTTT.

This clonotype turned up a few times. The rearrangement links TRBV14 to TRBJ2-7; no definite D call. Deletions cut 3 bases from V and 2 bases from J, with 5 bases between. The length of the CDR3 is 12 residues. Per the germline V gene, CDR1 is SGHDN and CDR2 is FVKESK. The CDR3 DNA is TGTGCCAGCAGCCATTTTCCCTACGAGCAGTACTTC. Protein: CASSHFPYEQYF.

The rearrangement uses TRBV7-8 and TRBJ2-5; 7 bases align to TRBD1. The germline V gene encodes CDR1 SGHVS and CDR2 FQNEAQ. This CDR3 is 13 amino acids long. V was clipped by 7 bases and J by 2 bases; unmatched bases: 4. The CDR3, as DNA: TGTGCCAGCACCCGGGGACAGCAAGAGACCCAGTACTTC. Encoded protein: CASTRGQQETQYF.

This clonotype appeared a few times. The chain is built from TRBV9 and TRBJ2-1; D ambiguous. Deletions cut 0 bases from V and 7 bases from J, with 5 bases between. This CDR3 contains 12 residues. Germline values: CDR1 SGDLS, CDR2 YYNGEE. The CDR3 protein is CASSVARNEQFF. The CDR3 coding sequence is TGTGCCAGCAGCGTAGCTAGGAATGAGCAGTTCTTC.

There are many counts of this clonotype. V gene TRBV20-1 combines with J gene TRBJ1-1, with 7 nucleotides matching TRBD1. Trimming at V came to 0 bases and at J to 3 bases, leaving 4 bases not matched to a gene. Germline CDR1 DFQATT, CDR2 SNEGSKA (reference sequence). CDR3 length: 14 residues. Here the CDR3 reads CSAREGQTYTEAFF. The DNA for the CDR3 is TGCAGTGCTAGAGAGGGACAGACTTACACTGAAGCTTTCTTT.

The rearrangement joins TRBV15 to TRBJ2-6, with 8 bases identical to TRBD1. This CDR3 is 18 amino acids long. V trimming: 3 bases; J trimming: 1 base; junction bases outside the gene matches: 8. Germline V CDR1 and CDR2: LNHNV, YYDKDF (reference sequence). The CDR3 sequence is CATSSGETGVSGANVLTF. The CDR3 DNA sequence: TGTGCCACCAGCAGTGGCGAGACAGGGGTTTCTGGGGCCAACGTCCTGACTTTC.

This clonotype was recorded at least ten times. CDR3: CASSPPSGQGIAEQFF. The CDR3 nucleotides read TGTGCCAGCTCACCACCCTCGGGACAGGGTATTGCTGAGCAGTTCTTC. The V and J genes are TRBV18 and TRBJ2-1, with 9 positions matching TRBD1. Germline CDR1 KGHSH, CDR2 LQKENI. V lost 0 bases and J lost 9; bases outside the gene matches: 9. The CDR3 extends over 16 amino acids. The whole variable domain, remainder taken from reference TRBV18 and TRBJ2-1, is NAGVMQNPRHLVRRRGQEARLRCSPMKGHSHVYWYRQLPEEGLKFMVYLQKENIIDESGMPKERFSAEFPKEGPSILRIQQVVRGDSAAYFCASSPPSGQGIAEQFFGPGTRLTVL.

There are many counts of this clonotype. This chain uses TRBV20-1 with TRBJ2-1; 7 nucleotides match TRBD2. This CDR3 is 14 amino acids long. Trimming at V came to 3 bases and at J to 5 bases, leaving 7 bases not matched to a gene. CDR1 DFQATT and CDR2 SNEGSKA come from the germline V gene (reference sequence). The CDR3 DNA follows: TGCAGTGCTAGGAGCCAGCGGGGTCACAATGAGCAGTTCTTC. The encoded protein is CSARSQRGHNEQFF.

The chain combines TRBV19 with TRBJ2-1; no clear D. V was pared by 7 bases and J by 6 bases, with 13 bases between. Looked up from germline, CDR1 is LNHDA and CDR2 is SQIVND (reference sequence). The CDR3 consists of 13 residues. The CDR3 spells CASTSPTLNEQFF. The DNA for the CDR3 is TGTGCCAGTACCTCTCCCACCCTCAATGAGCAGTTCTTC.

This clonotype came up many times. The chain combines TRBV2 with TRBJ2-5; 14 bases align to TRBD2. The CDR3 is 16 amino acids. Germline loops: CDR1 SNHLY, CDR2 FYNNEI. Trimming cost V 5 bases and J 3 bases; bases outside gene matches: 5. CDR3 coding DNA: TGTGCCAGCAGTTTCGGACTAGCGGGAGGCGAAGAGACCCAGTACTTC. Translated, it gives CASSFGLAGGEETQYF.

This rearrangement joins TRBV5-1 to TRBJ2-2; D ambiguous. V lost 2 bases, J lost 3 bases, and 14 bases lay in between. The CDR3 has 16 residues. CDR1 is SGHRS and CDR2 is YFSETQ in the germline V gene. This chain's CDR3 is CASSLSSSVHTGELFF. The CDR3 region has the DNA TGCGCCAGCAGCTTAAGTTCAAGCGTTCACACCGGGGAGCTGTTTTTT.

This clonotype was picked up a small number of times. The chain has TRBV6-2 or TRBV6-3 and TRBJ1-5; 7 bases are a match to TRBD1. The germline V gene has CDR1 MNHEY and CDR2 SVGEGT. V was pared by 6 bases and J by 3 bases, with 5 bases of the junction left unmatched. The CDR3 contains 14 residues. The chain's CDR3 is CASSRDRYNQPQHF. CDR3 DNA: TGTGCCAGCAGCCGGGACAGATACAATCAGCCCCAGCATTTT.

The chain's CDR3 is CAISDARAGANEQYF. CDR3 sequence (DNA): TGTGCCATCAGTGATGCACGTGCGGGGGCAAACGAGCAGTACTTC. The chain combines TRBV10-3 with TRBJ2-7; possible D gene TRBD2, 7 bases. Trimming pared 3 bases from V and 5 bases from J, leaving 17 bases between. Germline assignment: CDR1 ENHRY and CDR2 SYGVKD. The CDR3 is made up of 15 amino acids.

J is TRBJ1-4 and V is TRBV20-1, with D possibly matching TRBD1 (5 bases). Germline CDR1 is DFQATT and CDR2 is SNEGSKA (reference sequence). V lost 5 bases and J 12 bases, leaving 16 bases between the germline ends. CDR3 length equals 12 residues. The CDR3 bases are TGCAGTGCTGGGGGTCGGGCAGGCGAACTGTTTTTT. Its protein is CSAGGRAGELFF.

As for this clonotype: One base away lies a much larger clone, so this may be a sequencing read error. The genes are TRBV11-1 and TRBJ2-7; tentatively, D is TRBD1 or TRBD2 (6 bases each). The CDR3 contains 12 residues. CDR1 and CDR2 (germline): SGHAT, FQDESV (reference sequence). DNA for the CDR3: TGTGCCAGCAGCTTATACGGGGGCGAGCAGCACTTC. Amino acids: CASSLYGGEQHF.

Many counts were recorded for this clonotype. The rearrangement uses TRBV6-1 and TRBJ1-5, with D hard to call. CDR3 length: 13 amino acids. The germline V and J ends were trimmed by 7 bases and 3 bases, with 10 bases remaining between them. In germline, CDR1 is MNHNS, CDR2 SASEGT. This CDR3 is CASNNLNNQPQHF. The CDR3 DNA sequence: TGTGCCAGCAATAACCTCAACAATCAGCCCCAGCATTTT.

The rearrangement uses TRBV4-1 and TRBJ2-1; 7 bases map to TRBD2. The germline V gene has CDR1 MGHRA and CDR2 YSYEKL. The CDR3 totals 15 residues. The V segment lost 0 bases and the J segment 10 bases; nucleotides outside the gene matches: 9. CDR3 DNA: TGCGCCAGCAGCCAAGATTCGGTCGGGGGGAGGGAGCAGTTCTTC. Amino acids: CASSQDSVGGREQFF.

The rearrangement uses TRBV7-2 and TRBJ2-3; 9 positions agree with TRBD2. The CDR3 is made up of 17 amino acids. Trimming cost V 1 base and J 3 bases; bases outside gene matches: 8. CDR1 and CDR2 (germline): SGHTA, FQGNSA. In DNA form, the CDR3 reads TGTGCCAGCAGCTTAGGGCTAGCGGGAATGGGTACAGATACGCAGTATTTT. Amino acids: CASSLGLAGMGTDTQYF.

This clonotype was seen only a few times. V is TRBV5-1 and J is TRBJ2-1, with 12 bases aligning to TRBD2. CDR1 and CDR2 (germline): SGHRS, YFSETQ. The length of the CDR3 is 19 residues. V was pared by 0 bases and J by 0 bases, with 7 bases of the junction left unmatched. The CDR3 DNA reads as TGCGCCAGCAGCTTGGCGGGGACTAGCGGGCCCAGCTCCTACAATGAGCAGTTCTTC. It yields the protein CASSLAGTSGPSSYNEQFF.

As regards this clonotype: This sequence may be a read error, since a much larger clone differs from it by one base. The chain employs TRBV28 and TRBJ1-2; D is unresolved. The CDR3 has 13 amino acids. Trimming stripped 5 bases from V and 4 bases from J, with 11 bases between. Germline V CDR1 and CDR2: MDHEN, SYDVKM. In DNA form, the CDR3 reads TGTGCCAGCAGTGACCAGTCTATCTATGGCTACACCTTC. It is translated as CASSDQSIYGYTF.

This clonotype showed up many times. The gene calls are TRBV18 and TRBJ1-4; no firm D call. The germline gives CDR1 KGHSH, CDR2 LQKENI. The V end was cut by 6 bases, the J end by 8 bases, with 13 bases between. The CDR3 runs to 13 residues. The CDR3 DNA reads TGTGCCAGCTCGCGGGAAGCGGGCGAAAAACTGTTTTTT. Residues: CASSREAGEKLFF.

There are many counts of this clonotype. This chain joins TRBV11-2 and TRBJ2-1; D gene uncertain. V gave up 5 bases and J gave up 9 bases, with 17 bases separating them. The CDR3 runs to 14 residues. Germline V gene sequence: CDR1 SGHAT, CDR2 FQNNGV. CDR3 sequence reads: CASSPLTLYGEQFF. CDR3 DNA sequence: TGTGCCAGCAGCCCACTTACCCTCTACGGTGAGCAGTTCTTC.

The V gene is TRBV29-1, the J gene TRBJ2-1, with D possibly matching TRBD2 (6 bases). The V end lost 3 bases, the J end lost 9 bases, and 18 bases lay between the germline ends. Per the germline V gene, CDR1 is SQVTM and CDR2 is ANQGSEA. The CDR3 is 14 residues long. The chain's CDR3 is CSVDLSTSITEQFF. The CDR3 coding sequence is TGCAGCGTTGACCTCTCTACTAGCATAACTGAGCAGTTCTTC.

This clonotype was counted many times. The chain employs TRBV11-2 and TRBJ2-5; D gene unclear. Germline V gives CDR1 SGHAT, CDR2 FQNNGV. This CDR3 contains 11 residues. V lost 5 bases, J lost 5 bases, and 6 bases lay in between. The CDR3 region has the DNA TGTGCCAGCAGCGAAACGGAGACCCAGTACTTC. Translated: CASSETETQYF.

This chain links TRBV7-3 with TRBJ2-1; D uncertain. V lost 3 bases and J 4 bases, leaving 13 bases between the germline ends. Germline V gives CDR1 SGHTA, CDR2 FQGTGA. CDR3 size: 15 residues. In nucleotides, the CDR3 is TGTGCCAGCAGCTTTCAGTCGTCGGAATACAATGAGCAGTTCTTC. Its protein is CASSFQSSEYNEQFF.

A word on this clonotype: One base away lies a much larger clone, so this may be a sequencing read error. The J gene is TRBJ2-7, the V gene TRBV29-1; tentatively, D is TRBD1 (5 bases). CDR3 length: 12 residues. Trimming took off 3 bases at V and 3 bases at J, with 9 bases between the two ends. CDR1 SQVTM and CDR2 ANQGSEA come from the germline V gene. CDR3 loop: CSVDGQGYEQYF. CDR3 bases: TGCAGCGTTGATGGGCAGGGCTACGAGCAGTACTTC.

In this sample, this clonotype turned up a few times. The chain uses TRBV9 and TRBJ1-5; TRBD1 might be the D (5 bases). Per the germline V gene, CDR1 is SGDLS and CDR2 is YYNGEE. The germline V and J ends were trimmed by 7 bases and 3 bases, with 11 bases remaining between them. The CDR3 has 13 amino acids. Here the CDR3 reads CASAKGANQPQHF. Here the CDR3 DNA reads TGTGCCAGCGCAAAAGGGGCCAATCAGCCCCAGCATTTT.